The 14 T cell receptor beta chains below all came from one sample that was sequenced in a study of cytomegalovirus exposure and HLA in healthy donors. Primers: 60 Vbeta forward and 13 Jbeta reverse. The assay was immunoSEQ multiplex PCR, and TCRdb's table has in-frame clones only and misses some. This table holds 100,000 or so clones, 60% to 70% found once. Sequenced input: PBMCs. All receptors derive from a man aged 30-40 years in good health and CMV-seropositive.

CDR3 loop: CASSVGLQSSYNEQFF. The CDR3 coding sequence is TGTGCCAGCAGCGTAGGTCTACAGAGCTCCTACAATGAGCAGTTCTTC. The chain has TRBV9 and TRBJ2-1; D is unclear. CDR1 is SGDLS, CDR2 YYNGEE, per germline. V lost 0 bases and J lost 0, with 10 bases in between. The CDR3 runs 16 residues.

The genes are TRBV7-9 and TRBJ2-6; D uncertain. V dropped 4 bases and J dropped 0 bases, with 4 bases sitting between them. Per the germline V gene, CDR1 is SEHNR and CDR2 is FQNEAQ (reference sequence). This CDR3 has 14 residues. CDR3 coding DNA: TGTGCCAGCAGCTCACACTCTGGGGCCAACGTCCTGACTTTC. Residues: CASSSHSGANVLTF.

CDR3 DNA sequence: TGTGCCAGCAGCTTAGACCCCCCCCGGGGGGGCAGGGATACGCAGTATTTT. Translated, it gives CASSLDPPRGGRDTQYF. The rearrangement links TRBV11-2 to TRBJ2-3; TRBD2 matches 8 bases. The CDR3 is 17 residues long. J was trimmed by 6 bases and V by 0 bases; bases with no gene match: 11. Germline V CDR1 and CDR2: SGHAT, FQNNGV.

The CDR3 bases are TGTGCCAGCAGCGCCGGACAGGGTCCCTACAATGAGCAGTTCTTC. It is translated as CASSAGQGPYNEQFF. This sequence joins TRBV9 and TRBJ2-1; 8 positions agree with TRBD1. CDR3 length equals 15 residues. J lost 2 bases, V lost 3 bases, and 4 bases had no gene match. Germline CDR1 is SGDLS and CDR2 is YYNGEE.

This clone was observed a handful of times. V is TRBV2 and J is TRBJ1-1; 7 bases are a match to TRBD1. Germline assignment: CDR1 SNHLY and CDR2 FYNNEI. The CDR3 extends over 12 amino acids. V was clipped by 7 bases and J by 4 bases; unmatched bases: 3. CDR3 sequence reads: CASTRQGTEAFF. CDR3 bases: TGTGCCAGCACCCGACAGGGCACTGAAGCTTTCTTT.

A few counts support this clone. The chain carries TRBV7-2 and TRBJ2-7; 7 bases are shared with TRBD2. There are 15 residues in the CDR3. V lost 6 bases to trimming and J lost 7 bases; unmatched junction nucleotides: 15. Germline loops: CDR1 SGHTA, CDR2 FQGNSA. CDR3 residues: CASRVGGAGRGEQYF. The CDR3 region has the DNA TGTGCCAGCAGAGTGGGAGGGGCAGGCCGCGGGGAGCAGTACTTC.

The chain is built from TRBV4-1 and TRBJ1-4; 10 bases line up with TRBD1. V gave up 4 bases and J gave up 8 bases; unmatched junction bases: 7. Germline V gene sequence: CDR1 MGHRA, CDR2 YSYEKL. CDR3 length equals 15 residues. CDR3 sequence: CASSPTGQGSEKLFF. The CDR3 DNA reads as TGCGCCAGCAGCCCAACGGGACAGGGGAGCGAAAAACTGTTTTTT.

The chain recombines TRBV11-1 with TRBJ2-7; perhaps TRBD1 as D (6 bases). V lost 4 bases and J lost 0, with 13 bases in between. The CDR3 has 15 amino acids. The germline V gene encodes CDR1 SGHAT and CDR2 FQDESV (reference sequence). The CDR3 sequence: CASSSLTGSSYEQYF. The CDR3 bases are TGTGCCAGCAGCTCACTGACAGGCAGCTCCTACGAGCAGTACTTC.

This chain connects TRBV19 to TRBJ2-3; D may be TRBD2 (5 bases). Germline loops: CDR1 LNHDA, CDR2 SQIVND (reference sequence). CDR3 length equals 11 residues. Trimming shortened V by 5 bases and J by 11 bases, and 11 bases separated the two germline ends. The CDR3 bases are TGTGCCAGTAGTCGGGATATCAGGCAGTATTTT. Protein product: CASSRDIRQYF.

The rearrangement joins TRBV6-6 to TRBJ2-7; 9 positions match TRBD2. Trimming cost V 6 bases and J 3 bases; bases outside gene matches: 9. CDR1 is MNHNY, CDR2 SVGAGI, per germline (reference sequence). The CDR3 spans 15 residues. CDR3 residues: CASSHPASGVYEQYF. CDR3 bases: TGTGCCAGCAGCCACCCGGCTAGCGGGGTCTACGAGCAGTACTTC.

This chain connects TRBV5-6 to TRBJ1-2, with TRBD1 identical over 7 bases. The CDR3 has 14 residues. Germline CDR1 SGHDT, CDR2 YYEEEE. V was clipped by 4 bases and J by 2 bases; unmatched bases: 5. This CDR3 reads CASSTEQGNYGYTF. CDR3 bases: TGTGCCAGCAGCACCGAACAGGGGAACTATGGCTACACCTTC.

The chain employs TRBV18 and TRBJ1-2; D is unclear. This CDR3 contains 15 residues. The germline V and J ends were trimmed by 0 bases and 3 bases, with 11 bases remaining between them. The V gene's germline CDR1 is KGHSH and CDR2 LQKENI. CDR3 region: CASSPPAAGDYGYTF. The CDR3 DNA reads TGTGCCAGCTCACCACCGGCGGCGGGCGACTATGGCTACACCTTC.

The chain is built from TRBV7-8 and TRBJ1-5, with D perhaps TRBD1 (5 bases). Trimming stripped 0 bases from V and 0 bases from J, with 18 bases between. Germline loops: CDR1 SGHVS, CDR2 FQNEAQ. The CDR3 consists of 19 residues. DNA of the CDR3: TGTGCCAGCAGCTTAGCCGGCGGGGCCGGGGTTATTAGCAATCAGCCCCAGCATTTT. It encodes CASSLAGGAGVISNQPQHF.

The gene calls are TRBV7-9 and TRBJ2-5; possible D gene TRBD1, 6 bases. Germline V gene sequence: CDR1 SEHNR, CDR2 FQNEAQ (reference sequence). The CDR3 runs to 13 residues. V was cut by 2 bases and J by 6 bases, with 10 bases left in between. DNA for the CDR3: TGTGCCAGCAGCTTATTGGGGGCGAAGACCCAGTACTTC. Translating gives CASSLLGAKTQYF.